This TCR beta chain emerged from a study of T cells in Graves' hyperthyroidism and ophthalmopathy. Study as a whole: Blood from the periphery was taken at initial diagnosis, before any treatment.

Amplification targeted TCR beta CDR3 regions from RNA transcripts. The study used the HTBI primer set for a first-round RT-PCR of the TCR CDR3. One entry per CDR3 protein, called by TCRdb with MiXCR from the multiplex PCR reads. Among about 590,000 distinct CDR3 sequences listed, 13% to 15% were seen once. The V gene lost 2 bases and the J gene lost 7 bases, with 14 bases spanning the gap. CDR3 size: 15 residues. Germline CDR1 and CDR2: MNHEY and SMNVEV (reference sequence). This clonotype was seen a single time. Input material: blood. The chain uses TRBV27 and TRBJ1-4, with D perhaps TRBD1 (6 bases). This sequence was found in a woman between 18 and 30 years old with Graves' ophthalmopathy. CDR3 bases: TGTGCCAGCAGTTTAGGGGGGCCGCGTAGTGAAAAACTGTTTTTT. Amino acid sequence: CASSLGGPRSEKLFF.